The 32 T cell receptor beta chains reported below all come from one sample, sequenced in a study of shared clonotypes between healthy human individuals. CD8 cells regarded as naive lacked CD45RO, were positively chosen for CCR7, and omitted terminally differentiated effector memory CD45RA+ cells. The protocol was immunoSEQ multiplex PCR, while the TCRdb copy is restricted to in-frame clones and leaves out a portion. The profile shows some 1,900,000 clones, about 95% of them singletons. Specimen: naive CD8+ T cells sorted from blood. The source is a young man in good health.

This clone was found a few times. J is TRBJ1-5 and V is TRBV6-1; D not certain. V gave up 1 base and J gave up 2 bases, with 9 bases separating them. Germline V CDR1 and CDR2: MNHNS, SASEGT. CDR3 length: 15 residues. This CDR3 is CASSEEGFGNQPQHF. The CDR3, as DNA: TGTGCCAGCAGTGAAGAAGGATTTGGCAATCAGCCCCAGCATTTT.

This sequence joins TRBV6-6 and TRBJ2-1; D possibly corresponds to TRBD1 (6 bases). The CDR3 runs 16 residues. Germline loops: CDR1 MNHNY, CDR2 SVGAGI (reference sequence). V was clipped by 4 bases and J by 0 bases, with 13 bases between them. In nucleotides, the CDR3 is TGTGCCAGCAGTTCGACAGGTCCCAGCTCCTACAATGAGCAGTTCTTC. Its translation: CASSSTGPSSYNEQFF.

This clone was observed once. CDR3 residues: CARSNGQGYEQYF. CDR3 in DNA: TGTGCCAGAAGCAACGGACAGGGCTACGAGCAGTACTTC. The rearrangement uses TRBV5-3 and TRBJ2-7, with 8 bases fitting TRBD1. TRBV5-3 is filed as an ORF, its function uncertain. After removal of 4 bases from V and 3 bases from J, the junction contained 3 bases not matched to a gene. CDR3 length: 13 residues.

The chain uses TRBV5-1 and TRBJ2-7; TRBD1 or TRBD2 may be the D gene (5 bases each). CDR1 and CDR2 (germline): SGHRS, YFSETQ. The CDR3 consists of 12 residues. The V and J ends lost 2 bases and 5 bases respectively, with 8 bases between them. CDR3 nucleotides: TGCGCCAGCAGCTTTGAGGGGAACGAGCAGTACTTC. Encoded protein: CASSFEGNEQYF.

The chain uses TRBV2 and TRBJ1-4; 10 bases line up with TRBD1. The V segment lost 8 bases and the J segment 5 bases; nucleotides outside the gene matches: 5. The CDR3 runs 14 residues. In germline, CDR1 is SNHLY, CDR2 FYNNEI. This CDR3 is CASDLGQGNEKLFF. For the CDR3, the DNA is TGTGCCAGCGACCTGGGACAGGGGAATGAAAAACTGTTTTTT.

The chain carries TRBV6-5 and TRBJ2-7, with D perhaps matching TRBD2 (6 bases). Germline V gives CDR1 MNHEY, CDR2 SVGAGI. This CDR3 comprises 16 residues. V gave up 0 bases and J gave up 1 base, with 13 bases separating them. For the CDR3, the DNA is TGTGCCAGCAGTTACTCTTCGGGGGAGCAATCCTACGAGCAGTACTTC. Protein: CASSYSSGEQSYEQYF.

Written as DNA, the CDR3 is TGCGCCAGCAAGGGGGGGGTTGGCAATCAGCCCCAGCATTTT. Amino acid sequence: CASKGGVGNQPQHF. This chain joins TRBV10-2 and TRBJ1-5; D may be TRBD1 (6 bases). CDR3 length: 14 amino acids. From germline, CDR1 is WSHSY and CDR2 SAAADI. Trimming removed 7 bases from V and 2 bases from J, with 12 bases in between.

The chain couples TRBV7-9 to TRBJ2-5, with TRBD1 as a possible D gene (5 bases). This CDR3 has 15 amino acids. Per germline, CDR1 SEHNR and CDR2 FQNEAQ (reference sequence). The V end lost 4 bases, the J end lost 3 bases, and 15 bases lay between the germline ends. The CDR3 DNA is TGTGCCAGCAGCTACCCGACAGTCGTGGAAGAGACCCAGTACTTC. It specifies CASSYPTVVEETQYF.

V is TRBV7-2 and J is TRBJ1-1, with 7 bases fitting TRBD1. J was trimmed by 5 bases and V by 5 bases; bases with no gene match: 11. Germline V gene data show CDR1 as SGHTA and CDR2 as FQGNSA. The CDR3 loop spans 15 amino acids. CDR3 residues: CASSPRRGQETEAFF. The CDR3 nucleotides are TGTGCCAGCAGCCCCCGGAGAGGACAGGAGACTGAAGCTTTCTTT.

Remarks on this clone: The sample has other DNA sequences that encode this CDR3 too. The CDR3 sequence is CSVGGNTGELFF. CDR3 in DNA: TGCAGCGTAGGGGGGAACACCGGGGAGCTGTTTTTT. V gene TRBV29-1 combines with J gene TRBJ2-2, with D maybe TRBD1 (6 bases). This CDR3 region has 12 residues. Germline values: CDR1 SQVTM, CDR2 ANQGSEA. Trimming shortened V by 6 bases and J by 1 base, and 6 bases separated the two germline ends.

This clone was detected once. The chain recombines TRBV7-9 with TRBJ2-7; either TRBD1 or TRBD2 may fit D (5 bases each). Germline-derived CDR1 and CDR2 are SEHNR and FQNEAQ (reference sequence). The CDR3 totals 18 residues. V lost 1 base and J lost 0, with 19 bases in between. The CDR3 DNA reads as TGTGCCAGCAGCTTAGGATCCGGGACGGCAATTCCCTCCTACGAGCAGTACTTC. Translation gives CASSLGSGTAIPSYEQYF. The whole variable domain, filled in from reference TRBV7-9 and TRBJ2-7, reads DTGVSQNPRHKITKRGQNVTFRCDPISEHNRLYWYRQTLGQGPEFLTYFQNEAQLEKSRLLSDRFSAERPKGSFSTLEIQRTEQGDSAMYLCASSLGSGTAIPSYEQYFGPGTRLTVT.

This clone was recorded once. The V call is TRBV2, the J call TRBJ2-1, with TRBD2 as a possible D gene (6 bases). The V end was cut by 8 bases, the J end by 4 bases, with 9 bases between. The CDR3 contains 12 residues. Germline-derived CDR1 and CDR2 are SNHLY and FYNNEI. The CDR3 loop is CASLAGYNEQFF. CDR3 sequence (DNA): TGTGCCAGCTTGGCGGGGTACAATGAGCAGTTCTTC.

The chain carries TRBV30 and TRBJ1-3; no definite D call. The CDR3 contains 16 residues. In germline, CDR1 is GTSNPN, CDR2 SVGIG (reference sequence). V lost 4 bases to trimming and J lost 1 base, with 17 bases between them. The DNA for the CDR3 is TGTGCCTGGATGAATCCGCCGGCCGGTTCTGGAAACACCATATATTTT. The encoded protein is CAWMNPPAGSGNTIYF.

This clone was observed once. The chain recombines TRBV28 with TRBJ2-5; TRBD2 agrees at 9 bases. There are 16 residues in the CDR3. V trimming: 2 bases; J trimming: 7 bases; junction bases outside the gene matches: 11. Germline values: CDR1 MDHEN, CDR2 SYDVKM. This chain's CDR3 is CASSLTGLAGGGTQYF. The DNA of the CDR3 is TGTGCCAGCAGTTTAACGGGACTAGCTGGTGGGGGGACCCAGTACTTC. The full variable domain, its missing parts supplied by reference TRBV28 and TRBJ2-5, is DVKVTQSSRYLVKRTGEKVFLECVQDMDHENMFWYRQDPGLGLRLIYFSYDVKMKEKGDIPEGYSVSREKKERFSLILESASTNQTSMYLCASSLTGLAGGGTQYFGPGTRLLVL.

V and J are TRBV5-6 and TRBJ2-7, with TRBD1 matching 7 bases. The CDR3 has 16 residues. In germline, CDR1 is SGHDT, CDR2 YYEEEE. J was trimmed by 7 bases and V by 3 bases; bases with no gene match: 16. The CDR3 sequence is CASSSVTGKALWEQYF. The CDR3 DNA follows: TGTGCCAGCAGCTCCGTGACAGGGAAGGCCTTGTGGGAGCAGTACTTC.

The chain recombines TRBV7-9 with TRBJ1-4; no clear D gene. The CDR3 has 13 amino acids. Trimming removed 6 bases at V and 8 bases at J, with 13 bases between. Germline V lookup: CDR1 SEHNR, CDR2 FQNEAQ (reference sequence). The CDR3 DNA reads TGTGCCAGCAGTCCTAGCTCGGACGAAAAACTGTTTTTT. It yields the protein CASSPSSDEKLFF.

The rearrangement joins TRBV9 to TRBJ2-3, with TRBD1 matching over 7 bases. V shed 3 bases and J 1 base; nucleotides not matched to a gene: 5. CDR1 SGDLS and CDR2 YYNGEE come from the germline V gene. The CDR3 runs 15 residues. The CDR3 here is CASSEGAGGTDTQYF. The CDR3 nucleotides read TGTGCCAGCAGCGAGGGGGCCGGGGGCACAGATACGCAGTATTTT.

The chain has TRBV15 and TRBJ1-5, with D tentatively TRBD1 (5 bases). The length of the CDR3 is 12 residues. Germline V gene lookup returns CDR1 LNHNV and CDR2 YYDKDF (reference sequence). Trimming took off 6 bases at V and 6 bases at J, with 9 bases between the two ends. Here the CDR3 DNA reads TGTGCCACCAGTGAAGGGGCTCAGCCCCAGCATTTT. Translating gives CATSEGAQPQHF.

This chain joins TRBV9 and TRBJ2-3; D tentatively reads TRBD1 or TRBD2 (5 bases each). Germline V CDR1 and CDR2: SGDLS, YYNGEE. This CDR3 contains 21 residues. V lost 4 bases to trimming and J lost 0 bases, with 30 bases between them. The CDR3 DNA follows: TGTGCCAGCAGCCCCCAGGGACCGTTCGACTTAGGCGCCGATAGCACAGATACGCAGTATTTT. It translates to CASSPQGPFDLGADSTDTQYF.

This clone was seen once. The chain recombines TRBV6-6 with TRBJ2-5; D not certain. The V and J ends lost 4 bases and 5 bases respectively, with 14 bases between them. This CDR3 is 14 amino acids long. Germline CDR1 and CDR2: MNHNY and SVGAGI (reference sequence). The CDR3 here is CASSLGLYGETQYF. Written as DNA, the CDR3 is TGTGCCAGCAGTTTGGGCCTTTATGGGGAGACCCAGTACTTC.

The V gene is TRBV5-1, the J gene TRBJ2-1, with 9 bases that match TRBD1. Germline trimming cut 2 bases from V and 7 bases from J; bases unmatched to any gene: 4. The CDR3 is 14 residues long. CDR1 is SGHRS, CDR2 YFSETQ, per germline. The CDR3 spells CASSLMGQGNEQFF. Written as DNA, the CDR3 is TGCGCCAGCAGCTTAATGGGACAGGGAAATGAGCAGTTCTTC.

The chain employs TRBV6-5 and TRBJ2-7; no clear D gene. Trimming took off 4 bases at V and 0 bases at J, with 10 bases between the two ends. Germline V lookup: CDR1 MNHEY, CDR2 SVGAGI. This CDR3 contains 14 residues. The CDR3 DNA reads TGTGCCAGCAGTTCCGTGGGCAGCTCCTACGAGCAGTACTTC. Amino acids: CASSSVGSSYEQYF.

This chain joins TRBV6-6 and TRBJ2-3; D possibly corresponds to TRBD2 (5 bases). Germline lookup yields CDR1 MNHNY and CDR2 SVGAGI (reference sequence). This CDR3 is built from 13 residues. Trimming took off 8 bases at V and 2 bases at J, with 11 bases between the two ends. DNA for the CDR3: TGTGCCAGCCAACTAGAAATCACAGATACGCAGTATTTT. Its translation is CASQLEITDTQYF.

The chain combines TRBV5-5 with TRBJ1-6; 10 nucleotides align to TRBD1. Trimming took 1 base from V and 15 from J; bases not matched to a gene: 10. There are 15 residues in the CDR3. Germline CDR1 is SGHKS and CDR2 is YYEKEE (reference sequence). The CDR3 loop is CASSLNPGQGRLLHF. As DNA, the CDR3 is TGTGCCAGCAGCTTGAACCCGGGACAGGGGAGGCTCCTCCACTTT.

The CDR3 region has the DNA TGTGCCAGCAGCTTGTTCGGGGCCGGACGTGGCTACACCTTC. It codes for CASSLFGAGRGYTF. The chain couples TRBV5-4 to TRBJ1-2; D is perhaps TRBD1 (5 bases). In germline, CDR1 is SGHNT, CDR2 YYREEE (reference sequence). V was pared by 1 base and J by 7 bases, with 14 bases between. CDR3 length: 14 residues.

J is TRBJ2-7 and V is TRBV5-5; no clear D. CDR1 is SGHKS and CDR2 is YYEKEE in the germline V gene (reference sequence). Trimming cost V 1 base and J 2 bases, with 13 bases left between them. The CDR3 extends over 15 amino acids. The CDR3 region is CASSLRHRLPYEQYF. The CDR3 nucleotides are TGTGCCAGCAGCTTGCGACATAGGCTCCCCTACGAGCAGTACTTC. The whole variable domain, filled in from reference TRBV5-5 and TRBJ2-7, reads DAGVTQSPTHLIKTRGQQVTLRCSPISGHKSVSWYQQVLGQGPQFIFQYYEKEERGRGNFPDRFSARQFPNYSSELNVNALLLGDSALYLCASSLRHRLPYEQYFGPGTRLTVT.

The chain has TRBV2 and TRBJ1-2, with D unclear. The CDR3 runs to 16 residues. Per germline, CDR1 SNHLY and CDR2 FYNNEI. Trimming cost V 3 bases and J 4 bases, with 18 bases left between them. The DNA for the CDR3 is TGTGCCAGCAGTGAGTACGTGGGCTTCCGAAGCTATGGCTACACCTTC. This gives the protein CASSEYVGFRSYGYTF.

The chain combines TRBV11-3 with TRBJ2-1; 9 positions match TRBD1. Germline V gives CDR1 SGHNT, CDR2 YENEEA. This CDR3 is 14 amino acids long. After removal of 6 bases from V and 4 bases from J, the junction contained 4 bases not matched to a gene. The CDR3 sequence is CASSPGQGYNEQFF. CDR3 sequence (DNA): TGTGCCAGCAGTCCGGGACAGGGATACAATGAGCAGTTCTTC.

This rearrangement joins TRBV10-1 to TRBJ2-1; 9 bases fit TRBD2. This CDR3 spans 15 amino acids. The trim removed 2 bases at V and 8 bases at J, leaving 7 bases unmatched. Germline V CDR1 and CDR2: WNHNN, SYGVQD (reference sequence). CDR3 bases: TGCGCCAGCAGTGAGAACCTAGCGGGGCTGGATGAGCAGTTCTTC. Translation: CASSENLAGLDEQFF.

The table lists this clone with a count of one. A read error may explain this, as a much larger clone is one base away. The rearrangement uses TRBV7-8 and TRBJ2-7, with TRBD2 identical over 13 bases. This CDR3 has 15 residues. Trimming at V came to 5 bases and at J to 2 bases, leaving 3 bases not matched to a gene. CDR1 SGHVS and CDR2 FQNEAQ come from the germline V gene. DNA of the CDR3: TGTGCCAGCAGCCCAGGGACTAGCGGGGCCTACGAGCAGTACTTC. It is translated as CASSPGTSGAYEQYF.

This clone has only one observation. Other DNA sequences from this sample encode an identical CDR3 as well. V usage is TRBV7-9 and J usage is TRBJ2-3, with 13 bases aligning to TRBD2. Germline V CDR1 and CDR2: SEHNR, FQNEAQ (reference sequence). The CDR3 is 16 amino acids. V shed 5 bases, J shed 2 bases, and the junction held 4 bases outside the gene matches. The CDR3 loop is CASSSTSGGATDTQYF. DNA of the CDR3: TGTGCCAGCAGCAGCACTAGCGGGGGGGCCACAGATACGCAGTATTTT. Together with reference TRBV7-9 and TRBJ2-3, the CDR3 gives the full variable domain: DTGVSQNPRHKITKRGQNVTFRCDPISEHNRLYWYRQTLGQGPEFLTYFQNEAQLEKSRLLSDRFSAERPKGSFSTLEIQRTEQGDSAMYLCASSSTSGGATDTQYFGPGTRLTVL.

The chain recombines TRBV19 with TRBJ1-6; 8 bases match TRBD1. Germline CDR1 reads LNHDA; CDR2 reads SQIVND (reference sequence). The junction had 8 bases not matched to a gene; V was cut back by 10 bases and J by 0 bases. The CDR3 runs to 16 residues. CDR3 coding DNA: TGTGCCACCAAGGACAGGGCGAGCTCCTATAATTCACCCCTCCACTTT. Protein: CATKDRASSYNSPLHF. The complete variable domain, with remaining parts taken from reference TRBV19 and TRBJ1-6, reads DGGITQSPKYLFRKEGQNVTLSCEQNLNHDAMYWYRQDPGQGLRLIYYSQIVNDFQKGDIAEGYSVSREKKESFPLTVTSAQKNPTAFYLCATKDRASSYNSPLHFGNGTRLTVT.